This is a list of T cell receptor beta chains from one sample in a study of persistence of HIV-infected CD4 T cells. Profiling relied on immunoSEQ multiplex PCR, and the TCRdb table lists in-frame clones only, not all of them. The data contain 5,500 to 8,500 clones, roughly 83% of them singletons. For these receptors, no antigen is known. Source: CD4+ T cells sorted from PBMCs after approximately 19-hour stimulation, taken from a patient who received antiretroviral therapy. The receptor source for this set is an adult woman with HIV who was CMV-seropositive. The CDR3 runs from the conserved cysteine through the conserved F or W. Each record gives: clone size, D gene, J gene, V gene, CDR3 DNA, CDR3 protein. The D gene is left open where the match is weak. Clone size is stated in some rows and not others, as once, few, many or a class when expanded.

size: few; D: TRBD1; J: TRBJ2-5; V: TRBV6-6; DNA: TGTGCCAGCAGTGACGGACAGGCCGGCCCAGAGACCCAGTACTTC; CDR3: CASSDGQAGPETQYF
size: NA; D: NA; J: TRBJ1-5; V: TRBV5-4; DNA: TGTGCCAGCAGCCACGGAGGGGGGATGAGCAATCAGCCCCAGCATTTT; CDR3: CASSHGGGMSNQPQHF
size: NA; D: TRBD1; J: TRBJ2-5; V: TRBV27; DNA: TGTGCCAGCAAGGGGACAGGACTATTTACCGAGACCCAGTACTTC; CDR3: CASKGTGLFTETQYF
size: NA; D: NA; J: TRBJ1-2; V: TRBV6-5; DNA: TGTGCCAGCATGGAGCGCAGTAACTATGGCTACACCTTC; CDR3: CASMERSNYGYTF
size: few; D: NA; J: TRBJ1-5; V: TRBV2; DNA: TGTGCCAGCAGTGAGGATGGCAATCAGCCCCAGCATTTT; CDR3: CASSEDGNQPQHF
size: medium-sized; D: TRBD1; J: TRBJ1-2; V: TRBV25-1; DNA: TGTGCCAGCAGTGAACCGACAGGGCTCTATGGCTACACCTTC; CDR3: CASSEPTGLYGYTF
size: once; D: TRBD1; J: TRBJ1-2; V: TRBV3-1/TRBV3-2; DNA: TGTGCCAGCAGCCAAGGGACAGGGGGCGGTTCTGGCTACACCTTC; CDR3: CASSQGTGGGSGYTF
size: NA; D: TRBD1; J: TRBJ2-7; V: TRBV18; DNA: TGTGCCAGCTCACCGGGACAGGGGGCCTACGAGCAGTACTTC; CDR3: CASSPGQGAYEQYF
size: once; D: TRBD1; J: TRBJ2-1; V: TRBV4-1; DNA: TGCGCCAGCAGCCAAGCTCCGGGACAGGCTTACAATGAGCAGTTCTTC; CDR3: CASSQAPGQAYNEQFF
size: NA; D: TRBD1; J: TRBJ2-7; V: TRBV2; DNA: TGTGCCACCGCGGACAGGCCCCAAATCTACGAGCAGTACTTC; CDR3: CATADRPQIYEQYF
size: NA; D: NA; J: TRBJ1-5; V: TRBV29-1; DNA: TGCAGCGTCGCAAGGTTGCAGGGGAGATATAGCAATCAGCCCCAGCATTTT; CDR3: CSVARLQGRYSNQPQHF
size: NA; D: NA; J: TRBJ2-2; V: TRBV2; DNA: TGTGCCAGCAGTGCCTCTTGGGAGCTGTTTTTT; CDR3: CASSASWELFF
size: NA; D: NA; J: TRBJ2-7; V: TRBV6-6; DNA: TGTGCCAGCAGTTACTCGACGGGAGCGGCCGAGCAGTACTTC; CDR3: CASSYSTGAAEQYF
size: NA; D: TRBD1; J: TRBJ1-1; V: TRBV27; DNA: TGTGCCACCAGAGGACAGGGTGGGGTAGCTTTCTTT; CDR3: CATRGQGGVAFF
size: NA; D: NA; J: TRBJ1-4; V: TRBV7-2; DNA: TGTGCCAGCAGCTTTTTCGGGTCCGCGAATGAAAAACTGTTTTTT; CDR3: CASSFFGSANEKLFF
size: NA; D: TRBD1; J: TRBJ1-1; V: TRBV6-2/TRBV6-3; DNA: TGTGCCAGCACCCCCCTGAAGGGGGCCGCTGAAGCTTTCTTT; CDR3: CASTPLKGAAEAFF
size: NA; D: TRBD1; J: TRBJ1-2; V: TRBV28; DNA: TGTGCCAGCAGTTTAGTGACAGGGGGCTATGGCTACACCTTC; CDR3: CASSLVTGGYGYTF
size: once; D: TRBD1; J: TRBJ1-2; V: TRBV7-8; DNA: TGTGCCAGCAGCTCCACAGGGGGCGGAGTTTCGAGGACCTTC; CDR3: CASSSTGGGVSRTF
size: NA; D: TRBD2; J: TRBJ2-3; V: TRBV15; DNA: TGTGCCACCAGCAGAGGTCGTCTAGCGGGAGGAGTTAGCACAGATACGCAGTATTTT; CDR3: CATSRGRLAGGVSTDTQYF
size: NA; D: TRBD1; J: TRBJ2-7; V: TRBV5-6; DNA: TGTGCCAGCAGCTTGGAACAGGGGTTCCTATACGAGCAGTACTTC; CDR3: CASSLEQGFLYEQYF
size: NA; D: NA; J: TRBJ2-1; V: TRBV5-4; DNA: TGTGCCAGCAGCAGTAACAGGGACAATGAGCAGTTCTTC; CDR3: CASSSNRDNEQFF
size: NA; D: TRBD1; J: TRBJ2-1; V: TRBV12-3/TRBV12-4; DNA: TGTGCCAGCAGTCCGACAGGGTATGATGAGCAGTTCTTC; CDR3: CASSPTGYDEQFF